This T cell receptor beta chain was sequenced for a study of blood T cells in healthy people across ages (dated by TCRdb to between 2015 and 2017). About the full investigation: Template switching captured roughly one uniquely barcoded TCR beta cDNA molecule per two T cells in model experiments. To track age-related changes in TCR beta repertoire diversity, the study relied on deep sequencing normalized with unique cDNA molecular identifiers. Donors were grouped into four age groups: young (average 16 years), middle-aged (less than 40), aged (roughly 67) and long-lived (around 82). For two donors (one aged 18 to 30 and one aged 80 or older), the study analyzed two additional independent replicas of 1 million unique cDNA reads from the same blood draw. What the study reported, not specific to this receptor: Observed TCR beta diversity per million T cells fell roughly linearly with age, and a significant reduction was already apparent by age about 43. Since profiling was done on bulk unsorted PBMCs, naive and antigen-experienced compartments could not be conclusively compared. Donor CMV infection status was unknown, potentially confounding age-related changes in expanded clonotypes. The long-lived group showed more naive CD4+ T cells, fewer expanded clones and increased TCR diversity than the aged group, suggesting age selection. The percentage of naive T cells measured by flow cytometry correlated strongly with observed TCR beta diversity. Total diversity estimates from one million sequenced T cells were considered lower bounds and underestimates.

The roughly 39 donors, aged about 6 to 95 years, were systemically healthy Caucasian individuals from Russia. Each donor gave 8 to 10 milliliters of peripheral blood, drawn into EDTA-treated Vacutainer tubes. PBMCs were isolated by Ficoll-Paque density-gradient centrifugation, with at least 7 million obtained per sample. Total RNA was extracted from PBMCs with Trizol reagent, with at least 6 micrograms obtained per sample. The percentages of naive CD45RAhigh/CD27high T cells were determined by flow cytometry on a PBMC aliquot from every donor. In regard to this clonotype: Its antigen specificity is not known. One base away there is no much larger clone; base qualities are not given.

The junction shows trimming of 4 bases on V and 6 bases on J, and the gene matches do not reach 11 bases of it. According to the germline V gene, CDR1 reads MNHEY and CDR2 reads SVGAGI. Reading from cysteine to phenylalanine, the CDR3 counts 15 amino acids. CDR3 DNA is the only sequence kept; it has 45 bases, read in frame from the first base. Libraries were prepared through 5' RACE. The run used an Illumina HiSeq 2500. A second PCR of roughly 7 to 11 cycles was performed with a sample-barcoded 5' primer and a J-beta primer mix. Each TCR beta cDNA molecule received a unique molecular identifier from a template-switch 5' adaptor carrying 12 random nucleotides. Each sample yielded at least 2.5 million CDR3-containing paired-end reads. First-strand cDNA was synthesized from all RNA with the Mint cDNA synthesis kit, primed by a TRBC-specific oligonucleotide. Following uracil-DNA glycosylase treatment, a first 18-cycle PCR with universal primers M1SS and BC2_uni_R was performed on all cDNA. As for how the authors treated the data: For normalization, 1 million high-quality reads were randomly selected from each sample, with every read carrying a distinct molecular identifier. Instead of being binned into consensus sequences, reads with shared molecular identifiers were discarded. MiTCR, run with a Q25 quality threshold and the strictest error-elimination algorithm, handled CDR3 identification, clonotype clustering and error correction. A nonparametric unseen species model with Euler transformation was used to estimate lower-bound total TCR beta diversity. The public sequencing data were trimmed at Q25 with fastp and processed into clonotypes with MiXCR by TCRdb, which kept only in-frame beta chains. CDR3 protein sequences are deduplicated, and each keeps its most common genes and DNA. These V and J calls are TCRdb output, not the study's own analysis. Here the sample has more than 650,000 distinct CDR3 sequences; around a quarter occur a single time. Of the sample, around 3% falls within the top ten clones.

This sample was shared with a second study, whose subject was T cells of mothers and their children. As the second paper documents: The donors were nine systemically healthy Caucasian individuals, made up of three mothers and their six children. cDNA synthesis used all of the extracted RNA, with approximately 1.4 ug of RNA in each 15 ul reaction. In the second PCR, the M1S primer added sample barcodes and 2-4 random nucleotides. Over 8.5 million TCR beta CDR3 reads were obtained for each mother, and around 3 million reads were obtained for each child. Thymic selection shapes the output of TCR recombination in a similar way in related and unrelated pairs, and inherited differences have a minor effect. Normalized repertoire overlap was always found to be slightly, but never significantly, higher in related mother-child pairs than in unrelated mother-child pairs. No persistent microchimeric T cell clones were found, with a detection sensitivity of 85 to 100 clones per million clonotypes. In the study, deep NGS was used to compare the TCR beta repertoires of mothers and children, and features distinguishing related mother-child pairs from unrelated individuals were sought. The mean age was around 40 +/- 4 years for the mothers and approximately 11 +/- 4 years for the children. After adapters were ligated using NEBNext reagents, the libraries underwent 100+100 nt paired-end sequencing on an Illumina HiSeq 2000. Mother and child libraries were prepared a month apart and sequenced in separate runs to prevent cross-contamination. Between 500,000 and 2,000,000 distinct TCR beta clonotypes were identified per donor. Naive TCR beta clonotypes were estimated from low-frequency clonotypes matched to each donor's FACS-determined naive share, without sorting.

Sequenced material: blood. This chain is built from TRBV6-5 and TRBJ2-7; 8 junctional bases match TRBD2. This receptor was identified in a boy younger than 18 in good health. The CDR3 sequence is CASSSPGTSGREQYF. DNA sequence: TGTGCCAGCAGTTCACCCGGAACTAGCGGACGCGAGCAGTACTTC.